The rows below give T cell receptor beta chains drawn from one sample of a study of T-cell reconstitution after alpha-beta-depleted transplantation in children. In TCRdb, the PCR reads were re-called with MiXCR into one record per CDR3 protein. The sample has about 610,000 distinct CDR3 sequences; roughly a tenth are singletons. The sequencing here drew on PBMCs from the stem cell graft donor, taken from the stem cell graft. The receptor source for this set is a human donor who donated a stem cell graft to a child with acute myeloid leukemia. The CDR3 runs from the conserved cysteine through the conserved F or W. The order of the fields is CDR3 protein, CDR3 DNA, clone size, V gene, D gene, J gene. The D gene is left open where the match is weak. Size tells how often a clone was seen (once, few, many) or the class of an expanded clone, and some rows leave it out.

CDR3: CASSSPSSSYNEQFF
DNA: TGTGCCAGCAGCTCCCCGAGCAGCTCCTACAATGAGCAGTTCTTC
size: few
V: TRBV12-3/TRBV12-4
D: NA
J: TRBJ2-1

CDR3: CASRDIMNTEAFF
DNA: TGTGCCAGCAGGGACATTATGAACACTGAAGCTTTCTTT
size: few
V: TRBV27
D: NA
J: TRBJ1-1

CDR3: CASSRDRERAGELFF
DNA: TGTGCCAGCAGCCGAGACAGGGAGCGCGCCGGGGAGCTGTTTTTT
size: NA
V: TRBV7-8
D: TRBD1
J: TRBJ2-2

CDR3: CASTSSPEAFF
DNA: TGTGCCAGCACCTCTTCCCCTGAAGCTTTCTTT
size: few
V: TRBV14
D: NA
J: TRBJ1-1

CDR3: CSASQATEAFF
DNA: TGCAGTGCTAGTCAGGCGACTGAAGCTTTCTTT
size: few
V: TRBV20-1
D: NA
J: TRBJ1-1

CDR3: CASSLRSGGREQFF
DNA: TGTGCCAGCAGTCTTCGCTCGGGGGGCCGTGAGCAGTTCTTC
size: NA
V: TRBV12-3/TRBV12-4
D: NA
J: TRBJ2-1

CDR3: CASSPLTGDTEAFF
DNA: TGTGCCAGCTCACCGCTAACAGGGGACACTGAAGCTTTCTTT
size: NA
V: TRBV18
D: TRBD1
J: TRBJ1-1

CDR3: CASSFRRTSGPPYNEQFF
DNA: TGTGCCAGCAGTTTTCGCCGGACTAGCGGGCCACCCTACAATGAGCAGTTCTTC
size: many
V: TRBV6-5
D: TRBD2
J: TRBJ2-1

CDR3: CASTSAPPGYEQYF
DNA: TGTGCCAGCACCTCCGCCCCCCCTGGGTACGAGCAGTACTTC
size: NA
V: TRBV7-2
D: NA
J: TRBJ2-7

CDR3: CASTSSGSSYNEQFF
DNA: TGTGCCAGCACTTCTAGCGGAAGCTCCTACAATGAGCAGTTCTTC
size: few
V: TRBV11-1
D: TRBD2
J: TRBJ2-1

CDR3: CATSRITGVSSYEQYF
DNA: TGTGCCACCAGCAGGATAACGGGAGTTAGCTCCTACGAGCAGTACTTC
size: many
V: TRBV15
D: NA
J: TRBJ2-7

CDR3: CAISEAGSPNEQFF
DNA: TGTGCCATCAGTGAAGCCGGGTCGCCCAATGAGCAGTTCTTC
size: NA
V: TRBV10-3
D: NA
J: TRBJ2-1

CDR3: CASSLPAGREQYF
DNA: TGTGCCAGCAGCTTGCCTGCAGGTCGAGAGCAGTACTTC
size: NA
V: TRBV5-6
D: NA
J: TRBJ2-7

CDR3: CASSLRPSGAYNEQFF
DNA: TGTGCCAGCAGCTTAAGGCCTAGCGGGGCCTACAATGAGCAGTTCTTC
size: NA
V: TRBV7-3
D: TRBD2
J: TRBJ2-1

CDR3: CASSLGAGVSAFF
DNA: TGTGCCAGCAGCTTAGGAGCTGGAGTGTCGGCTTTCTTT
size: few
V: TRBV7-2
D: NA
J: TRBJ1-1

CDR3: CASSSEGAHQPQHF
DNA: TGTGCCAGCAGCTCAGAGGGGGCCCACCAGCCCCAGCATTTT
size: NA
V: TRBV12-3/TRBV12-4
D: TRBD1
J: TRBJ1-5

CDR3: CASSLERTRSYNEQFF
DNA: TGTGCCAGCAGCTTGGAGCGGACCCGCTCCTACAATGAGCAGTTCTTC
size: NA
V: TRBV7-6
D: NA
J: TRBJ2-1

CDR3: CSARGTGAYGYTF
DNA: TGCAGTGCTAGAGGGACAGGAGCTTATGGCTACACCTTC
size: few
V: TRBV20-1
D: TRBD1
J: TRBJ1-2

CDR3: CASSLVQAGGRGVGQTQYF
DNA: TGTGCCAGCAGCTTAGTTCAGGCTGGAGGGAGGGGCGTCGGCCAGACCCAGTACTTC
size: NA
V: TRBV11-2
D: TRBD2
J: TRBJ2-5

CDR3: CASAPKARPHYGYTF
DNA: TGTGCCAGCGCCCCCAAGGCTAGACCGCACTATGGCTACACCTTC
size: few
V: TRBV2
D: NA
J: TRBJ1-2

CDR3: CASSFGTGPAFF
DNA: TGTGCCAGCAGCTTCGGGACAGGGCCAGCTTTCTTT
size: many
V: TRBV7-2
D: TRBD1
J: TRBJ1-1

CDR3: CASSVEPGAVETQYF
DNA: TGTGCCAGCAGCGTCGAGCCAGGGGCGGTGGAGACCCAGTACTTC
size: few
V: TRBV9
D: NA
J: TRBJ2-5

CDR3: CASSQGLADTYEQYF
DNA: TGCGCCAGCAGCCAGGGACTAGCGGATACCTACGAGCAGTACTTC
size: NA
V: TRBV4-3
D: TRBD2
J: TRBJ2-7

CDR3: CASWGVGYNEQFF
DNA: TGTGCCAGCTGGGGTGTAGGGTACAATGAGCAGTTCTTC
size: NA
V: TRBV28
D: NA
J: TRBJ2-1

CDR3: CSASNLANTYEQYF
DNA: TGCAGTGCTAGTAACCTAGCGAACACCTACGAGCAGTACTTC
size: many
V: TRBV20-1
D: NA
J: TRBJ2-7

CDR3: CASRRLAGDVYEQYF
DNA: TGTGCCAGCAGACGCTTGGCGGGAGATGTATACGAGCAGTACTTC
size: NA
V: TRBV6-2/TRBV6-3
D: TRBD2
J: TRBJ2-7

CDR3: CASSEMADTQYF
DNA: TGTGCCAGCAGTGAGATGGCAGATACGCAGTATTTT
size: NA
V: TRBV25-1
D: NA
J: TRBJ2-3

CDR3: CASSSTRLAVGDTQYF
DNA: TGTGCCAGCAGCTCCACCAGACTAGCGGTGGGGGATACGCAGTATTTT
size: NA
V: TRBV7-2
D: TRBD2
J: TRBJ2-3

CDR3: CASSLPGPSGMNTEAFF
DNA: TGCGCCAGCAGCTTGCCCGGACCGTCGGGCATGAACACTGAAGCTTTCTTT
size: few
V: TRBV5-1
D: NA
J: TRBJ1-1

CDR3: CASSLSSGRIDYEQYF
DNA: TGTGCCAGCAGTTTATCGAGCGGGAGGATTGACTACGAGCAGTACTTC
size: few
V: TRBV27
D: TRBD2
J: TRBJ2-7

CDR3: CASSYPSGIGNEQFF
DNA: TGTGCCAGCAGTTACCCTAGCGGGATAGGGAATGAGCAGTTCTTC
size: few
V: TRBV6-2/TRBV6-3
D: TRBD2
J: TRBJ2-1

CDR3: CASSVKLATGELFF
DNA: TGTGCCAGCAGCGTGAAACTAGCAACCGGGGAGCTGTTTTTT
size: many
V: TRBV9
D: NA
J: TRBJ2-2

CDR3: CSVEDPSPEAFF
DNA: TGCAGCGTTGAAGATCCATCCCCTGAAGCTTTCTTT
size: many
V: TRBV29-1
D: NA
J: TRBJ1-1

CDR3: CASSPGPIMGNTEAFF
DNA: TGCGCCAGCAGCCCGGGACCCATAATGGGGAACACTGAAGCTTTCTTT
size: NA
V: TRBV5-1
D: NA
J: TRBJ1-1

CDR3: CSADTRLGHTDTQYF
DNA: TGCAGTGCCGACACTAGACTAGGCCACACAGATACGCAGTATTTT
size: many
V: TRBV20-1
D: NA
J: TRBJ2-3

CDR3: CATQGDAYEQYF
DNA: TGTGCCACCCAGGGGGATGCCTACGAGCAGTACTTC
size: NA
V: TRBV6-2/TRBV6-3
D: TRBD1
J: TRBJ2-7

CDR3: CATRPGLAGSGTDTQYF
DNA: TGTGCCACCCGACCGGGACTAGCGGGGTCGGGCACAGATACGCAGTATTTT
size: many
V: TRBV6-5
D: TRBD2
J: TRBJ2-3

CDR3: CASREFLDRAGQFF
DNA: TGTGCCAGCAGGGAATTTCTAGACAGGGCGGGGCAGTTCTTC
size: NA
V: TRBV6-1
D: TRBD1
J: TRBJ2-1

CDR3: CASSQDATGFLYVLTF
DNA: TGTGCCAGCAGCCAAGATGCTACAGGGTTCCTTTACGTCCTGACTTTC
size: few
V: TRBV3-1
D: NA
J: TRBJ2-6

CDR3: CSVPNRGGGDTEAFF
DNA: TGCAGCGTTCCTAACAGGGGCGGGGGTGACACTGAAGCTTTCTTT
size: NA
V: TRBV29-1
D: TRBD1
J: TRBJ1-1

CDR3: CSASVLRGDQPQHF
DNA: TGCAGTGCTAGCGTTCTGAGGGGAGATCAGCCCCAGCATTTT
size: few
V: TRBV20-1
D: NA
J: TRBJ1-5

CDR3: CASSPRTSDGQFF
DNA: TGTGCCAGCAGCCCAAGGACTAGCGACGGGCAGTTCTTC
size: NA
V: TRBV7-9
D: TRBD2
J: TRBJ2-1

CDR3: CASRVDRRETQYF
DNA: TGTGCCAGCAGGGTAGACAGGAGGGAGACCCAGTACTTC
size: NA
V: TRBV2
D: NA
J: TRBJ2-5

CDR3: CASSQRDRLNLYGYTF
DNA: TGTGCCAGCAGCCAACGGGACCGCCTAAACCTCTATGGCTACACCTTC
size: NA
V: TRBV3-1
D: NA
J: TRBJ1-2

CDR3: CSAPAWTSAAPGEQYF
DNA: TGCAGTGCCCCTGCGTGGACTAGCGCGGCGCCTGGGGAGCAGTACTTC
size: few
V: TRBV20-1
D: TRBD2
J: TRBJ2-7

CDR3: CASSLGGSPVNEQFF
DNA: TGTGCCAGCAGCTTAGGGGGGTCCCCAGTGAATGAGCAGTTCTTC
size: NA
V: TRBV7-9
D: NA
J: TRBJ2-1

CDR3: CSCQAPGGNTEAFF
DNA: TGCAGTTGCCAGGCCCCTGGCGGGAACACTGAAGCTTTCTTT
size: few
V: TRBV20-1
D: NA
J: TRBJ1-1

CDR3: CSVEESESPYGYTF
DNA: TGCAGCGTTGAAGAGTCAGAAAGCCCTTATGGCTACACCTTC
size: NA
V: TRBV29-1
D: NA
J: TRBJ1-2

CDR3: CSALGGTTDTQYF
DNA: TGCAGTGCTCTGGGGGGGACCACAGATACGCAGTATTTT
size: few
V: TRBV20-1
D: TRBD2
J: TRBJ2-3

CDR3: CASSYKRDSSGELFF
DNA: TGTGCCAGCAGTTACAAGCGGGACTCCTCCGGGGAGCTGTTTTTT
size: many
V: TRBV6-2/TRBV6-3
D: TRBD2
J: TRBJ2-2

CDR3: CASSSRESYEQYF
DNA: TGTGCCAGCAGTTCCAGGGAGAGCTACGAGCAGTACTTC
size: few
V: TRBV7-3
D: NA
J: TRBJ2-7

CDR3: CASSLDGYSGFF
DNA: TGTGCCAGCAGTTTAGATGGATACTCGGGGTTCTTC
size: few
V: TRBV12-3/TRBV12-4
D: NA
J: TRBJ2-1

CDR3: CASSLGSEGPGANVLTF
DNA: TGTGCCAGCAGCTTAGGATCAGAGGGCCCTGGGGCCAACGTCCTGACTTTC
size: many
V: TRBV11-2
D: NA
J: TRBJ2-6

CDR3: CASILANGELFF
DNA: TGTGCCAGCATCCTAGCCAACGGGGAGCTGTTTTTT
size: NA
V: TRBV7-3
D: NA
J: TRBJ2-2

CDR3: CASSEDAGVRDTQYF
DNA: TGTGCCAGCAGTGAAGATGCGGGAGTTCGAGATACGCAGTATTTT
size: few
V: TRBV2
D: TRBD2
J: TRBJ2-3